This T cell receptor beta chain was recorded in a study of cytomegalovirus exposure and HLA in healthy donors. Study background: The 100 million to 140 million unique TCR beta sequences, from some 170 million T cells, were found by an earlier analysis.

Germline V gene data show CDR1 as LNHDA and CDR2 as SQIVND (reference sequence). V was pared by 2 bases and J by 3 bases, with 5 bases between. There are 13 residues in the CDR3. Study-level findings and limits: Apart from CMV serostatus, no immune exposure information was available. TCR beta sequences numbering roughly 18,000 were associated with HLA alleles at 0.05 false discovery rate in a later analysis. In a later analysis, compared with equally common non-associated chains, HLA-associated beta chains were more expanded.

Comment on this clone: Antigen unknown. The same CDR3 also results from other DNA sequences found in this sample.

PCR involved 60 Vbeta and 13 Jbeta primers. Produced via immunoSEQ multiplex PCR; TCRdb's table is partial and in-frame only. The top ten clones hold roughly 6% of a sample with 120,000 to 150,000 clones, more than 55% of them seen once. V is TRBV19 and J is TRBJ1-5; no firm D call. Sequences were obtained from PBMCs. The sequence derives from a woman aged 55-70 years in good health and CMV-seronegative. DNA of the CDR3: TGTGCCAGTAGTATAACATACAATCAGCCCCAGCATTTT. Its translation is CASSITYNQPQHF. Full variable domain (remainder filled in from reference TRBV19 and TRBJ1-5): DGGITQSPKYLFRKEGQNVTLSCEQNLNHDAMYWYRQDPGQGLRLIYYSQIVNDFQKGDIAEGYSVSREKKESFPLTVTSAQKNPTAFYLCASSITYNQPQHFGDGTRLSIL.